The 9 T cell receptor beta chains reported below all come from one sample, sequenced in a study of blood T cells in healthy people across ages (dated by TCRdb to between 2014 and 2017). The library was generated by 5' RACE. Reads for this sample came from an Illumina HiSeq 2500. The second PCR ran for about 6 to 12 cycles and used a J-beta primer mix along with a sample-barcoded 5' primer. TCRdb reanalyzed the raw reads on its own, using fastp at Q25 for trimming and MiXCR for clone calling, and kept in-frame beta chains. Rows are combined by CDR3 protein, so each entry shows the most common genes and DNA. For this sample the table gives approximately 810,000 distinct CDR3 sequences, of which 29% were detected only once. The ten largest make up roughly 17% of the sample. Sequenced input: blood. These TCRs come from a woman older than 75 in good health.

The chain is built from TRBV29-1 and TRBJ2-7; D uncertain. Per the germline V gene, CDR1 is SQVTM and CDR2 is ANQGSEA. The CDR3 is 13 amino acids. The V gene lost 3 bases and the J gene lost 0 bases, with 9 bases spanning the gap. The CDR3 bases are TGCAGCGTTGAGGGTCTCAGCTCCTACGAGCAGTACTTC. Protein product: CSVEGLSSYEQYF.

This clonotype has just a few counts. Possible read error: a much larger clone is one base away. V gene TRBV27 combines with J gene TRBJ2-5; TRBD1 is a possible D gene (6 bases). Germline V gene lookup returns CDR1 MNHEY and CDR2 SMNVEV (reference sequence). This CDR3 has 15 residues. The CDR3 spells CAGSFTGSRQETQYF. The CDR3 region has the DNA TGTGCCGGCAGTTTCACAGGGTCCCGACAAGAGACCCAGTACTTC.

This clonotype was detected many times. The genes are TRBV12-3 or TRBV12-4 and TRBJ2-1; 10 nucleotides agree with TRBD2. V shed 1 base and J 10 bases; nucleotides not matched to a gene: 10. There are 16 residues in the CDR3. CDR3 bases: TGTGCCAGCAGTTTAGAGGCTAGCGGGGGTCGGGGAGAGCAGTTCTTC. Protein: CASSLEASGGRGEQFF.

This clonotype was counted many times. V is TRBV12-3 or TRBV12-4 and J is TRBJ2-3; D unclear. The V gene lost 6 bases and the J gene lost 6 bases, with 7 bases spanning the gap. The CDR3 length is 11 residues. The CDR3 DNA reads TGTGCCAGCAGGGCTAGGGATACGCAGTATTTT. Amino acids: CASRARDTQYF.

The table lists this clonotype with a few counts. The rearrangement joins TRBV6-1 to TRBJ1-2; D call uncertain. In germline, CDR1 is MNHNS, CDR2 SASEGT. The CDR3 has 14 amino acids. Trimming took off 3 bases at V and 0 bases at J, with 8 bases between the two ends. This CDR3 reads CASSDRGTNYGYTF. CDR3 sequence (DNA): TGTGCCAGCAGTGACCGAGGGACTAACTATGGCTACACCTTC.

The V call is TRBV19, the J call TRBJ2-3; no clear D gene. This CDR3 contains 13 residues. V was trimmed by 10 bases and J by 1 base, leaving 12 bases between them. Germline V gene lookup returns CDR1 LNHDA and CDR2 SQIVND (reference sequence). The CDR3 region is CATGPLGTDTQYF. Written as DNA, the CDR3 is TGTGCCACCGGACCGCTAGGCACAGATACGCAGTATTTT.

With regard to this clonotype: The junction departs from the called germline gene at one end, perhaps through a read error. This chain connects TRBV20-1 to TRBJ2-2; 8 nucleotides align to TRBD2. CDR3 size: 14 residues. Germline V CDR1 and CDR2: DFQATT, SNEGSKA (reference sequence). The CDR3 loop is CSTRPQRGNGELFF. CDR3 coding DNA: TGCAGTACTAGACCCCAGCGGGGGAACGGGGAGCTGTTTTTT.

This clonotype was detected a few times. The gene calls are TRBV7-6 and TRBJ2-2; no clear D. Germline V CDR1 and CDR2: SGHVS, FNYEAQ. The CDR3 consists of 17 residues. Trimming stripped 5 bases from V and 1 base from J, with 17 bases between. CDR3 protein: CASSRVRRALNTGELFF. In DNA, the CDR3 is TGTGCCAGCAGCCGGGTTAGGCGCGCGTTGAACACCGGGGAGCTGTTTTTT. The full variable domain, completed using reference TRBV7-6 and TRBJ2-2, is GAGVSQSPRYKVTKRGQDVALRCDPISGHVSLYWYRQALGQGPEFLTYFNYEAQQDKSGLPNDRFSAERPEGSISTLTIQRTEQRDSAMYRCASSRVRRALNTGELFFGEGSRLTVL.

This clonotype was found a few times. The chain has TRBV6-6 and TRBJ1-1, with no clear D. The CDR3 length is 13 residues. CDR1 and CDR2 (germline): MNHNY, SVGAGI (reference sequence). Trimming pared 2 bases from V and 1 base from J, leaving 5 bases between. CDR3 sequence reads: CASSYAWNTEAFF. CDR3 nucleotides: TGTGCCAGCAGTTACGCTTGGAACACTGAAGCTTTCTTT.